A single T cell receptor (beta chain) is shown here with its context. Its antigen is not identified. The data are from a study of beta chain features in type 1 diabetes. Study-wide results and limits: Type 1 diabetes patients had fewer VDJ junction insertions and more deletions.

V gave up 0 bases and J gave up 0 bases; unmatched junction bases: 4. The germline V gene has CDR1 SGDLS and CDR2 YYNGEE. The CDR3 has 16 residues. CD45RO/CCR7/CD25/CD127/CD95/CD27 staining was used to isolate CD4+ naive, central memory, regulatory and stem cell-like memory cells by sorting. The authors reverse transcribed all of the isolated RNA, so sequencing captured expressed TCRB transcripts. Only in-frame clones appear in the TCRdb table, and some are missing; sequencing was by immunoSEQ multiplex PCR. This table has hundreds of thousands of clones, around an eighth appearing once. V is TRBV9 and J is TRBJ2-3; 7 bases line up with TRBD1. The receptor was isolated from a woman aged 35 to 49 in good health. The material sequenced was naive CD4+ T cells from blood. CDR3 residues: CASSVGGGLSTDTQYF. CDR3 sequence (DNA): TGTGCCAGCAGCGTAGGAGGGGGCCTTAGCACAGATACGCAGTATTTT.